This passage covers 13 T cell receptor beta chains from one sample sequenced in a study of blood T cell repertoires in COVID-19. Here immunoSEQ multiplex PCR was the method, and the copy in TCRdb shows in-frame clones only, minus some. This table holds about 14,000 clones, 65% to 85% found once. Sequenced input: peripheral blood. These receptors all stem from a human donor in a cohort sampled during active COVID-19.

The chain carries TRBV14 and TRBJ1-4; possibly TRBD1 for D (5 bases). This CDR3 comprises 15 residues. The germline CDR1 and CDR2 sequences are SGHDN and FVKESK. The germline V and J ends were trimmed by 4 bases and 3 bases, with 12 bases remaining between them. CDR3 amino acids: CASSRSGYANEKLFF. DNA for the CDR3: TGTGCCAGCAGCCGGTCAGGGTACGCTAATGAAAAACTGTTTTTT.

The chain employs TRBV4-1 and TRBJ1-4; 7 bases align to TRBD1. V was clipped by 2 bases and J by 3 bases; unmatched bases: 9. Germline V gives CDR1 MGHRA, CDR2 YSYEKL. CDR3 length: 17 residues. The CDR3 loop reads CASSQKGQGQANEKLFF. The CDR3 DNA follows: TGCGCCAGCAGCCAAAAAGGACAAGGACAGGCTAATGAAAAACTGTTTTTT.

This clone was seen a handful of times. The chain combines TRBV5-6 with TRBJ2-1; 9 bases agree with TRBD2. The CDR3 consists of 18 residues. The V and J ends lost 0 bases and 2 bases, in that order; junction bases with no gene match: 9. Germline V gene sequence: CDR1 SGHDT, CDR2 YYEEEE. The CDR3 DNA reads TGTGCCAGCAGCTTGGGTCGTCTAGCGGGAAATACCTACAATGAGCAGTTCTTC. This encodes CASSLGRLAGNTYNEQFF.

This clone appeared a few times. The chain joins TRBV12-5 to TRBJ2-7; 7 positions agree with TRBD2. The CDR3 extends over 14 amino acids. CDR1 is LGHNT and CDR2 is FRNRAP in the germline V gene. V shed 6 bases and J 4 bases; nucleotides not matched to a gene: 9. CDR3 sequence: CASGGGGSLYEQYF. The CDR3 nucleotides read TGTGCTAGTGGGGGGGGAGGGAGTCTGTACGAGCAGTACTTC.

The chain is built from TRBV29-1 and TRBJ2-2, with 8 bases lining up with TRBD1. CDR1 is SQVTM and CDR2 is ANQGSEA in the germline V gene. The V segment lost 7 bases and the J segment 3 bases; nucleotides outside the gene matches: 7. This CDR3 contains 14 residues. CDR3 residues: CSASGTGYTGELFF. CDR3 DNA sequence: TGCAGCGCTTCAGGGACAGGTTACACCGGGGAGCTGTTTTTT.

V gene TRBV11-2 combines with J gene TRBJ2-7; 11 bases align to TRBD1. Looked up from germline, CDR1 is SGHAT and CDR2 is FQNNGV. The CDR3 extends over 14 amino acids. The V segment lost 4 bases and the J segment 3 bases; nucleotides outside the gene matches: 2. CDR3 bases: TGTGCCAGCAGCTACGGGACAGGGGGCTACGAGCAGTACTTC. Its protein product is CASSYGTGGYEQYF. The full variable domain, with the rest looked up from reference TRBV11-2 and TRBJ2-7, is EAGVAQSPRYKIIEKRQSVAFWCNPISGHATLYWYQQILGQGPKLLIQFQNNGVVDDSQLPKDRFSAERLKGVDSTLKIQPAKLEDSAVYLCASSYGTGGYEQYFGPGTRLTVT.

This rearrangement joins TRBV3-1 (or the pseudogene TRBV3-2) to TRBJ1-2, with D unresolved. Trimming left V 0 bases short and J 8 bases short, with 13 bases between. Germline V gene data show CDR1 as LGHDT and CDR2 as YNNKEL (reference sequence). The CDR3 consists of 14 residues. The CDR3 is CASSQERAPRGYTF. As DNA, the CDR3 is TGTGCCAGCAGCCAAGAGAGGGCCCCACGGGGCTACACCTTC.

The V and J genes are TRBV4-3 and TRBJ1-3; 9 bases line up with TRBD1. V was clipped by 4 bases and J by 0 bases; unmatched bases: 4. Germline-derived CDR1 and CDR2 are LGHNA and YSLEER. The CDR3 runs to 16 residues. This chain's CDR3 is CASSRDRDLSGNTIYF. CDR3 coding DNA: TGCGCCAGCAGCCGGGACAGGGACCTCTCTGGAAACACCATATATTTT.

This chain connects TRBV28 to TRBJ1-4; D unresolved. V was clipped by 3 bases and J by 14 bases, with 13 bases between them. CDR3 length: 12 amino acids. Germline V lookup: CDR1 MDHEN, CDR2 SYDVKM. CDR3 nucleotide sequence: TGTGCCAGCAGTTTGCCCTCGGGTCTGCTGTTTTTT. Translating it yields CASSLPSGLLFF.

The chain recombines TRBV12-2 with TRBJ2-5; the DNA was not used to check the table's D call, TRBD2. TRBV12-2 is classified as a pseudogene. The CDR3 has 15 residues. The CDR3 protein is CASRLPGLLKETQYF. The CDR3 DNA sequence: TGTGCAAGTCGCTTACCGGGACTTCTGAAAGAGACCCAGTACTTC.

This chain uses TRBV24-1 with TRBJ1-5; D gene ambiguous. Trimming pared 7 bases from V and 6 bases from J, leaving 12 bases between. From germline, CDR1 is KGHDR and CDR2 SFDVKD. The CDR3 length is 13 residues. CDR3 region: CATRGRESQPQHF. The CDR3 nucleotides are TGTGCCACCAGGGGAAGGGAGAGTCAGCCCCAGCATTTT.

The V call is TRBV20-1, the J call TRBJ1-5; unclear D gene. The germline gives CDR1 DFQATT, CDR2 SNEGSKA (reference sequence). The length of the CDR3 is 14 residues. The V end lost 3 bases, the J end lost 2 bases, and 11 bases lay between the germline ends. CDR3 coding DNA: TGCAGTGCTAGTGTGGAGCGGGGCAATCAGCCCCAGCATTTT. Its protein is CSASVERGNQPQHF.

The CDR3 nucleotides read TGTGCCAGCAGCTTAACTGGCCCAGCGGGAGGGGGCAATGAGCAGTTCTTC. Its translation is CASSLTGPAGGGNEQFF. The rearrangement uses TRBV7-3 and TRBJ2-1, with TRBD2 matching over 10 bases. Looked up from germline, CDR1 is SGHTA and CDR2 is FQGTGA. The CDR3 is 17 residues long. V gave up 0 bases and J gave up 6 bases; unmatched junction bases: 8. Based on the CDR3 plus reference TRBV7-3 and TRBJ2-1, the full variable domain is GAGVSQTPSNKVTEKGKYVELRCDPISGHTALYWYRQSLGQGPEFLIYFQGTGAADDSGLPNDRFFAVRPEGSVSTLKIQRTERGDSAVYLCASSLTGPAGGGNEQFFGPGTRLTVL.